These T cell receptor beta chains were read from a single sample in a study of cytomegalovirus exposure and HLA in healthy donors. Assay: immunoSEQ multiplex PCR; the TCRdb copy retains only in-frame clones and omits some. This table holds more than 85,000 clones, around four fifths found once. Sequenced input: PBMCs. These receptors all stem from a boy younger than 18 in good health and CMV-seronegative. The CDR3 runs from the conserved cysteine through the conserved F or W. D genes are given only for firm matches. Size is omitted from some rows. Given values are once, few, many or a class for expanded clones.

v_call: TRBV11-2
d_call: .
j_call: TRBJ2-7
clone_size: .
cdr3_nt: TGTGCCAGCAGCTTAGTGGGGCAGGGAAACGCCTACGAGCAGTACTTC
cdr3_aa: CASSLVGQGNAYEQYF

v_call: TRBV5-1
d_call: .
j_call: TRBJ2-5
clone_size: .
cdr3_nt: TGCGCCAGCAGCAGCAACGGAGCAGGGCAAGAGACCCAGTACTTC
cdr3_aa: CASSSNGAGQETQYF

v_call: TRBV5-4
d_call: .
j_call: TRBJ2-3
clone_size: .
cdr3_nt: TGTGCCAGCAGCTTGGAGTTTCGGGAGTCGGGCACAGATACGCAGTATTTT
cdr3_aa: CASSLEFRESGTDTQYF

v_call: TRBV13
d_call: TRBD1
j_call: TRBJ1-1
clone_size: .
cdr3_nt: TGTGCCAGCAGCTTAGTAGGGGGCGGCAACACTGAAGCTTTCTTT
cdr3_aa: CASSLVGGGNTEAFF

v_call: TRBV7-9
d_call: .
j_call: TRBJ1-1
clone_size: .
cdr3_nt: TGTGCCAGCAGCTTCCCCGGCACTGAAGCTTTCTTT
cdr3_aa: CASSFPGTEAFF

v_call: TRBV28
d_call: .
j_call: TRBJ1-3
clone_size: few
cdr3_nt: TGTGCCACCCGAGGGGGAAGACGAAACACCATATATTTT
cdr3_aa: CATRGGRRNTIYF

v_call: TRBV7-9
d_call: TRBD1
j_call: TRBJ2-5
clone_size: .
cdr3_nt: TGTGCCAGCAGCTCACCCGGGACAGTACAAGAGACCCAGTACTTC
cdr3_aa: CASSSPGTVQETQYF

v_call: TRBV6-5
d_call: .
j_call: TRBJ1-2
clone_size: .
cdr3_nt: TGTGCCAGCAGTCCCGGGCCGGGAATCGTCTATGGCTACACCTTC
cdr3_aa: CASSPGPGIVYGYTF

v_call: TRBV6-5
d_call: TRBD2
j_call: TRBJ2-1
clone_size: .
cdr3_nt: TGTGCCAGCGGCACGGCTAGCGGGAGCAATGAGCAGTTCTTC
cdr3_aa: CASGTASGSNEQFF

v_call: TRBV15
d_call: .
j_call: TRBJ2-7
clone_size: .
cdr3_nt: TGTGCCACCAGCATTTCGAGGGTACTGGCCTACGAGCAGTACTTC
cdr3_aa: CATSISRVLAYEQYF

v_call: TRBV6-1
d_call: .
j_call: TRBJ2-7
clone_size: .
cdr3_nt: TGTGCCAGCGTTTGGGGCAGCTCCTACGAGCAGTACTTC
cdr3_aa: CASVWGSSYEQYF

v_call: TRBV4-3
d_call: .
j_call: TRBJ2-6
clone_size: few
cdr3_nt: TGCGCCAGCAGCCAAGATAGAGTCTCTGGGGCCAACGTCCTGACTTTC
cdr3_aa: CASSQDRVSGANVLTF

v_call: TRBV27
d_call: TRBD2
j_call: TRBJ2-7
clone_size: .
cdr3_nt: TGTGCCAGAGGACTAGCGGCTTTCTACGAGCAGTACTTC
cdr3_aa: CARGLAAFYEQYF

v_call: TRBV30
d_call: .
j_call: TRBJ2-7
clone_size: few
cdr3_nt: TGTGCCTGGGGTGGGAGGACCCCGCCCAGCGAGCAGTACTTC
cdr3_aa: CAWGGRTPPSEQYF

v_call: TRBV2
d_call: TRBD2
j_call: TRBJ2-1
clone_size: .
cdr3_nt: TGTGCCAGCAGCCTCGGGGGACTAGCGGGTGGTTACAATGAGCAGTTCTTC
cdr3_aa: CASSLGGLAGGYNEQFF

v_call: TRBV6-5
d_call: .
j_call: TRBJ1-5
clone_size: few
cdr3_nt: TGTGCCAGCAGTTACTCAGGGGGTGGACGGCCCCAGCATTTT
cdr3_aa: CASSYSGGGRPQHF

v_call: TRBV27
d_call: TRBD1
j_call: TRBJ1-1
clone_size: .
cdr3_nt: TGTGCCAGCAGTCTGACAGGGTGGGGAACTGAAGCTTTCTTT
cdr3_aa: CASSLTGWGTEAFF

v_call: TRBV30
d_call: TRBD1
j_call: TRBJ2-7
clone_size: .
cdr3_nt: TGTGCCCGAGGGACAGGTAGCTCCTACGAGCAGTACTTC
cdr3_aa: CARGTGSSYEQYF

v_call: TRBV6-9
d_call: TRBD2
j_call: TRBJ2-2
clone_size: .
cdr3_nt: TGTGCCTTCCCTCCTAGCGGGAGTTTACCCGGGGAGCTGTTTTTT
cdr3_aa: CAFPPSGSLPGELFF

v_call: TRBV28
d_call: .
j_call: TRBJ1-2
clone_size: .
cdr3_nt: TGTGCCAGCAAGAGGGACATCCGTCTTTGGGGCTACACCTTC
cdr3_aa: CASKRDIRLWGYTF

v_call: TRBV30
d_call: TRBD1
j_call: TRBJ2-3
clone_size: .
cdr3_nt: TGTGCCTGGAACAGGGGAGTCACAGATACGCAGTATTTT
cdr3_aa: CAWNRGVTDTQYF

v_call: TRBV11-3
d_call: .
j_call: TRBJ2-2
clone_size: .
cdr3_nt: TGTGCCAGCAGCTTACAAGAGGGCGGGGAGCTGTTTTTT
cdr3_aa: CASSLQEGGELFF

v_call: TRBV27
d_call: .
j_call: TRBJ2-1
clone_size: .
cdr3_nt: TGTGCCAGCAGTTTCGGCAATGAGCAGTTCTTC
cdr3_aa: CASSFGNEQFF

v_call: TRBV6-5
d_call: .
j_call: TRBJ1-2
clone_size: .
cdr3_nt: TGTGCCAGCAGTTACTGGGGAGGCGTCTATGGCTACACCTTC
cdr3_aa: CASSYWGGVYGYTF

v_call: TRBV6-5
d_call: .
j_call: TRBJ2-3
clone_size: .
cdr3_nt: TGTGCCAGCAGTAGGGGAGATACGCAGTATTTT
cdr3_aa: CASSRGDTQYF

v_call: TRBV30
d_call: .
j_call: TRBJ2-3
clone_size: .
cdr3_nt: TGTGCCTGGAGCCCCCCCACAGCTCCCCCCACAGATACGCAGTATTTT
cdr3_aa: CAWSPPTAPPTDTQYF

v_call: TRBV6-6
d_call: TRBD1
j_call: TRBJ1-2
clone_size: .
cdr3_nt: TGTGCCAGCAGTCCCTTCCGGGACAGGGAGAGCACCTTC
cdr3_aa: CASSPFRDRESTF

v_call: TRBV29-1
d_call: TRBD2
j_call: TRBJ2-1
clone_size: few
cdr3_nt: TGCAGCGTTTATACTAGCGGGAGGAACAATGAGCAGTTCTTC
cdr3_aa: CSVYTSGRNNEQFF

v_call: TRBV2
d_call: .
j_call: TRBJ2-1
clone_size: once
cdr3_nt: TGTGCCAGCATTAGCCGGGACAAAGATTTAAATGAGCAGTTCTTC
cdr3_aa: CASISRDKDLNEQFF

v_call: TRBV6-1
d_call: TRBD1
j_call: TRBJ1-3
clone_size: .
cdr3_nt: TGTGCCAGCAACGACGGACAGGGGGCAGACACCATATATTTT
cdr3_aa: CASNDGQGADTIYF

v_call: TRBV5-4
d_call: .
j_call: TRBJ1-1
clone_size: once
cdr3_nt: TGTGCCAGCAGCCCCGGGGTTGAAGACTTGAACACTGAAGCTTTCTTT
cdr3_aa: CASSPGVEDLNTEAFF

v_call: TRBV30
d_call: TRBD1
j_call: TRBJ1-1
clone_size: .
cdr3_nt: TGTGCCGGGCGACAGGGTCAATGGACTGAAGCTTTCTTT
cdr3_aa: CAGRQGQWTEAFF

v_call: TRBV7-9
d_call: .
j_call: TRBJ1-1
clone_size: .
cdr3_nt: TGTGCCAGCAGCTCCAGCGCTGGAGGGGCTGGCACTGAAGCTTTCTTT
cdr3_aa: CASSSSAGGAGTEAFF

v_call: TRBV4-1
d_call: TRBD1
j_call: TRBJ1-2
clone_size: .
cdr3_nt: TGCGCCAGCAGCCATGAGCCGGGGACAGGGTCTTACTATGGCTACACCTTC
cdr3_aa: CASSHEPGTGSYYGYTF

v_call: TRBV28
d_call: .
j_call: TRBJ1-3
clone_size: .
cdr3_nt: TGTGCCAGCAGTCTCCCTTCGACAGGTAGCTCTGGAAACACCATATATTTT
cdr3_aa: CASSLPSTGSSGNTIYF

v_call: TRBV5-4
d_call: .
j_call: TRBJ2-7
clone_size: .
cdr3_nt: TGTGCCAGCAGCTTGGCCCAGGGGTACGAGCAGTACTTC
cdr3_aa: CASSLAQGYEQYF

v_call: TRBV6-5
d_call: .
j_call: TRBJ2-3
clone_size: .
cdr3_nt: TGTGCCAGCAGTCCATTGAGGACAGATACGCAGTATTTT
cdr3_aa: CASSPLRTDTQYF

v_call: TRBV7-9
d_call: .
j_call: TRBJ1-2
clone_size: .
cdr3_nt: TGTGCCAGCAGCCCCGGGGGATGGGTAACGGGGGGGATCTATGGCTACACCTTC
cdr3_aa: CASSPGGWVTGGIYGYTF

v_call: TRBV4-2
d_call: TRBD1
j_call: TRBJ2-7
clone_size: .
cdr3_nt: TGTGCCAGCAGCCAATTACAGGGGGCCTCCTACGAGCAGTACTTC
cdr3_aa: CASSQLQGASYEQYF

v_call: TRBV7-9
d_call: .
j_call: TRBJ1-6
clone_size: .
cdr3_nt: TGTGCCAGCAGCAAGGAGGGTAATTCACCCCTCCACTTT
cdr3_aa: CASSKEGNSPLHF

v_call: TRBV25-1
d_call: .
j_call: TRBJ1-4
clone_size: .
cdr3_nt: TGTGCCAGCAGTGAGGGGGGGCGTGAAAAACTGTTTTTT
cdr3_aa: CASSEGGREKLFF

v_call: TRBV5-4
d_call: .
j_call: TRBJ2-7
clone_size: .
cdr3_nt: TGTGCCAGCAGCCGGCGGGGCCGATACTACGAGCAGTACTTC
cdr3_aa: CASSRRGRYYEQYF

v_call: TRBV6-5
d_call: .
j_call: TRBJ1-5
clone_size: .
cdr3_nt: TGTGCCAGCAGTCCCGACAGAGCCCCTAGAGAGGCCCAGCATTTT
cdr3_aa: CASSPDRAPREAQHF

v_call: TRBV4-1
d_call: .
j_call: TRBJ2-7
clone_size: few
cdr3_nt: TGCGCCAGCAGCCAAGATTCGGGGGCGGGAGCCTGGGAGCAGTACTTC
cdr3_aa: CASSQDSGAGAWEQYF

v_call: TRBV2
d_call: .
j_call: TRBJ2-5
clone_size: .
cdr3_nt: TGTGCCAGCAGTGAAAAGATCCGGAGAGATCCTAGGACCCAGTACTTC
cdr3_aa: CASSEKIRRDPRTQYF

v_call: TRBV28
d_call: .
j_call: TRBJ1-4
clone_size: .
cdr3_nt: TGTGCCAGCAGTTTATTAACAGGGTCTAATGAAAAACTGTTTTTT
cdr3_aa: CASSLLTGSNEKLFF

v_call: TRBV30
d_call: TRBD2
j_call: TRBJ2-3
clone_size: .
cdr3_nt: TGTGCCTGGAGTGGTGGTAGCGGGAGCACAGATACGCAGTATTTT
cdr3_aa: CAWSGGSGSTDTQYF

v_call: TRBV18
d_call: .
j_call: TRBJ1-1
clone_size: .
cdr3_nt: TGTGCCAGCTCACAAGGCAGGGAAGAAGCTTTCTTT
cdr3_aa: CASSQGREEAFF

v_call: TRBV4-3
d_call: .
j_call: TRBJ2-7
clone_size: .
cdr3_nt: TGCGCCAGCAGCCAAGACCAGAACTACGAGCAGTACTTC
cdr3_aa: CASSQDQNYEQYF

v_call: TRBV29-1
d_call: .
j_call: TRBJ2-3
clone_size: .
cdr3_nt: TGCAGCGTTAATGAAAGGGGGATTACAGATACGCAGTATTTT
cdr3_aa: CSVNERGITDTQYF

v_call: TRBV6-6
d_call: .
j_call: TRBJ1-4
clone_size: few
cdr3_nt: TGTGCCACCGCAACGGGTGAAAAACTGTTTTTT
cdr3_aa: CATATGEKLFF

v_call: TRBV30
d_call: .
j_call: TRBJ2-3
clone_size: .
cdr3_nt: TGTGCCTGGAGCCGACAGGTTAGCACAGATACGCAGTATTTT
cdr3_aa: CAWSRQVSTDTQYF